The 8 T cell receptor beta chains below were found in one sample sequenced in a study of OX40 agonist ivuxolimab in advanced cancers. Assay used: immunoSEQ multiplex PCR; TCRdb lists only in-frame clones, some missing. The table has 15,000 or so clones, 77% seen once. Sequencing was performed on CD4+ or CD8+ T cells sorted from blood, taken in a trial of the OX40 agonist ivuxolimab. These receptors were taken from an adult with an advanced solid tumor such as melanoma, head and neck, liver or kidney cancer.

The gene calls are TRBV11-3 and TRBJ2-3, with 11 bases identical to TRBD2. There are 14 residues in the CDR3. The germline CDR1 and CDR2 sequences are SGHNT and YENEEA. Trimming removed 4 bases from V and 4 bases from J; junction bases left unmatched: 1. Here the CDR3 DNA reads TGTGCCAGCAGCTCGACTAGCGGGGCAGATACGCAGTATTTT. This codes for CASSSTSGADTQYF.

The CDR3 loop is CASSLVRGFYEQYF. CDR3 DNA sequence: TGTGCCAGCAGTTTGGTGAGGGGATTCTACGAGCAGTACTTC. This chain connects TRBV28 to TRBJ2-7, with D tentatively TRBD1 or TRBD2 (5 bases each). The CDR3 extends over 14 amino acids. V lost 3 bases and J 3 bases, leaving 12 bases between the germline ends. Germline V gives CDR1 MDHEN, CDR2 SYDVKM.

This chain's CDR3 is CASSPGVERAGELFF. CDR3 coding DNA: TGTGCCAGCAGCCCGGGTGTTGAGCGGGCCGGGGAGCTGTTTTTT. The chain joins TRBV7-3 to TRBJ2-2, with D maybe TRBD2 (6 bases). Germline assignment: CDR1 SGHTA and CDR2 FQGTGA. Trimming left V 5 bases short and J 6 bases short, with 16 bases between. This CDR3 is built from 15 residues.

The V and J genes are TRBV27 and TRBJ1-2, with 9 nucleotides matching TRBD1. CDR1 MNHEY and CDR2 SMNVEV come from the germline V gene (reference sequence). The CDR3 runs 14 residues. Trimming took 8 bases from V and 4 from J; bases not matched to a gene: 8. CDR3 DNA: TGTGCCAGCGCCAGTGGACAGGGGAGCTATGGCTACACCTTC. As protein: CASASGQGSYGYTF.

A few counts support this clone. This CDR3 is CASSLWSSGANVLTF. CDR3 nucleotides: TGTGCCAGCAGCCTCTGGAGCTCTGGGGCCAACGTCCTGACTTTC. The gene calls are TRBV6-5 and TRBJ2-6; D is undetermined. The CDR3 runs 15 residues. Deletions cut 6 bases from V and 0 bases from J, with 9 bases between. The V gene's germline CDR1 is MNHEY and CDR2 SVGAGI.

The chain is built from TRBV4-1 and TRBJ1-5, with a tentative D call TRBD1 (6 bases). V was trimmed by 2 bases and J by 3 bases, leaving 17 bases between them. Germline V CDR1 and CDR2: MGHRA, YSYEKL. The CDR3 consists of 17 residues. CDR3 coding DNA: TGCGCCAGCAGCCAAACTCTGACCACAGGGTCCAATCAGCCCCAGCATTTT. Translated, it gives CASSQTLTTGSNQPQHF.

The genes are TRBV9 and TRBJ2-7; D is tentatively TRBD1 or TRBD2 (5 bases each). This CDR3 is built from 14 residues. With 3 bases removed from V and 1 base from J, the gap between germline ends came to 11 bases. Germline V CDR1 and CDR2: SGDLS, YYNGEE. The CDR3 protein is CASSDGTESYEQYF. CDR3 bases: TGTGCCAGCAGCGACGGGACGGAGTCCTACGAGCAGTACTTC.

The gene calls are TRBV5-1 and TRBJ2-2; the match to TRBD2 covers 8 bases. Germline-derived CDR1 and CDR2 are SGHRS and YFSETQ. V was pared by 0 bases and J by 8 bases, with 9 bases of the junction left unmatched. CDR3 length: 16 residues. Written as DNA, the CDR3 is TGCGCCAGCAGCTTGGGCCTCGGAGCGGGAGAGGGGGAGCTGTTTTTT. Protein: CASSLGLGAGEGELFF.